This T cell receptor beta chain was recorded in a study of post-analysis software for immune sequencing data. Study background: Included among the disease courses, which were recorded for the cohort, were relapsing-remitting, secondary progressive and progressive-relapsing multiple sclerosis.

Study conclusions and caveats: TRBV segments more frequent in patients than in controls numbered roughly 5 and included TRBV5-6, TRBV5-1 and TRBV20-1. F measure clustering grouped samples strongly by preparation batch.

On this clonotype itself: Its target is not known.

CDR1 MNHEY and CDR2 SMNVEV come from the germline V gene (reference sequence). The CDR3 has 14 residues. V lost 4 bases to trimming and J lost 1 base; unmatched junction nucleotides: 3. Carried by the TCR beta cDNA libraries were unique molecular identifiers. TCRdb reprocessed the PCR reads via MiXCR and lists one record per CDR3 protein. The sample contains 550,000 to 700,000 distinct CDR3 sequences, about 40% of which appear only once. The sequenced sample consisted of blood. This rearrangement joins TRBV27 to TRBJ2-5; 7 positions match TRBD1. This clonotype was obtained from a girl between 5 and 17 years old with multiple sclerosis. CDR3 sequence (DNA): TGTGCCAGCAGTTGGGCAGGGGGCCAAGAGACCCAGTACTTC. Translated, it gives CASSWAGGQETQYF.